These 21 T cell receptor beta chains came from one sample sequenced in a study of T cells after posttransplantation cyclophosphamide. TCRdb keeps only in-frame clones here, not all; method: immunoSEQ multiplex PCR. The table includes 8,500 to 9,500 clones, 95% to 99% detected once. The sequencing sample was made of naive CD8+ T cells sorted from PBMCs. Receptor source: a man aged 45 to 65 in good health, CMV-negative, and a related stem cell transplant donor.

Only one count was recorded for this clone. This chain connects TRBV15 to TRBJ1-1; possibly TRBD1 for D (5 bases). The CDR3 runs to 15 residues. CDR1 and CDR2 from the germline V gene are LNHNV and YYDKDF (reference sequence). The ends were cut back, 4 bases at V and 5 bases at J, with 17 bases in the middle. The CDR3 sequence: CATSNPREGQTEAFF. The CDR3 DNA follows: TGTGCCACCAGCAACCCGAGGGAGGGGCAAACTGAAGCTTTCTTT.

In DNA, the CDR3 is TGTGCCAGCAGCTCGGTAGCGGGAGACCTACCCGGGGAGCTGTTTTTT. Protein: CASSSVAGDLPGELFF. This chain uses TRBV7-8 with TRBJ2-2; TRBD2 agrees at 9 bases. This CDR3 has 16 residues. Unmatched junction bases numbered 9, after V lost 4 bases and J lost 6 bases. Germline V CDR1 and CDR2: SGHVS, FQNEAQ.

This clone was seen just once. The chain links TRBV11-1 to TRBJ2-6, with 10 nucleotides matching TRBD1. CDR3 length: 15 residues. V shed 8 bases, J shed 3 bases, and the junction held 4 bases outside the gene matches. Germline CDR1 is SGHAT and CDR2 is FQDESV (reference sequence). The CDR3 DNA reads TGTGCCAGCGGGGACAGGGGCCGTGGGGCCAACGTCCTGACTTTC. It specifies CASGDRGRGANVLTF.

The V call is TRBV27, the J call TRBJ1-2; 12 bases map to TRBD1. The J segment lost 1 base and the V segment lost 6 bases, leaving 6 bases of the junction unmatched. Per the germline V gene, CDR1 is MNHEY and CDR2 is SMNVEV (reference sequence). This CDR3 region has 16 residues. CDR3 amino acids: CASRPGQGAGNYGYTF. CDR3 DNA: TGTGCCAGCAGACCGGGACAGGGGGCTGGTAACTATGGCTACACCTTC.

The V call is TRBV9, the J call TRBJ2-2; D might be TRBD2 (6 bases). Germline V gives CDR1 SGDLS, CDR2 YYNGEE. V dropped 4 bases and J dropped 8 bases, with 12 bases sitting between them. CDR3 length equals 13 residues. This CDR3 reads CASSRLGMGELFF. In DNA form, the CDR3 reads TGTGCCAGCAGCCGACTAGGGATGGGGGAGCTGTTTTTT. Drawing the rest from reference TRBV9 and TRBJ2-2, the complete variable domain is DSGVTQTPKHLITATGQRVTLRCSPRSGDLSVYWYQQSLDQGLQFLIQYYNGEERAKGNILERFSAQQFPDLHSELNLSSLELGDSALYFCASSRLGMGELFFGEGSRLTVL.

The CDR3 DNA reads TGTGCCATCAGTGGGACTAGCGGAGTCTCCTACGAGCAGTACTTC. This gives the protein CAISGTSGVSYEQYF. V gene TRBV10-3 combines with J gene TRBJ2-7; TRBD2 aligns across 10 bases. The V gene's germline CDR1 is ENHRY and CDR2 SYGVKD. The junction had 3 bases not matched to a gene; V was cut back by 4 bases and J by 0 bases. The CDR3 length is 15 residues.

The J gene is TRBJ1-1, the V gene TRBV5-1; D is ambiguous. The ends were cut back, 0 bases at V and 5 bases at J, with 5 bases in the middle. From germline, CDR1 is SGHRS and CDR2 YFSETQ. This CDR3 region has 12 residues. CDR3 nucleotide sequence: TGCGCCAGCAGCTTGGTTGCGACTGAAGCTTTCTTT. Its protein product is CASSLVATEAFF.

This rearrangement joins TRBV7-9 to TRBJ1-4; the match to TRBD1 covers 7 bases. Per germline, CDR1 SEHNR and CDR2 FQNEAQ (reference sequence). The ends lost 7 bases at V and 7 bases at J; junction bases unmatched: 6. The CDR3 runs 13 residues. CDR3 coding DNA: TGTGCCAGCAACAGGGGAGCAGCTGAAAAACTGTTTTTT. Protein: CASNRGAAEKLFF.

V gene TRBV6-4 combines with J gene TRBJ2-2, with 9 bases that match TRBD2. The germline V gene has CDR1 MRHNA and CDR2 SNTAGT. The CDR3 sequence is 16 residues long. The V gene end was trimmed by 11 bases and the J gene end by 3 bases; junction bases not matched to a gene: 13. The CDR3 DNA reads TGTGCCGGCGCCAGTAGCGGGAGTTCTGACACCGGGGAGCTGTTTTTT. Protein: CAGASSGSSDTGELFF.

The chain employs TRBV27 and TRBJ2-7; tentatively, D is TRBD2 (6 bases). CDR3 size: 15 residues. Germline-derived CDR1 and CDR2 are MNHEY and SMNVEV (reference sequence). V lost 2 bases to trimming and J lost 7 bases, with 18 bases between them. Written as DNA, the CDR3 is TGTGCCAGCAGTTTAGGTGTTGGGACTCGGCCGGAGCAGTACTTC. The encoded protein is CASSLGVGTRPEQYF.

The chain carries TRBV16 and TRBJ2-1; D may be TRBD2 (5 bases). Germline loops: CDR1 KGHSY, CDR2 FQNENV. The CDR3 has 16 amino acids. V gave up 1 base and J gave up 6 bases, with 16 bases separating them. The CDR3 loop reads CASSQFRGGYSNEQFF. CDR3 coding DNA: TGTGCCAGCAGCCAATTCCGAGGAGGATATAGCAATGAGCAGTTCTTC.

V is TRBV6-6 and J is TRBJ2-7; D might be TRBD2 (5 bases). This CDR3 has 13 amino acids. Trimming stripped 6 bases from V and 3 bases from J, with 12 bases between. The germline V gene encodes CDR1 MNHNY and CDR2 SVGAGI (reference sequence). CDR3 region: CASSTGIFYEQYF. The CDR3 nucleotides are TGTGCCAGCAGCACCGGGATTTTCTACGAGCAGTACTTC.

Note on this clone: One end of the junction fails to match germline, which may point to a read error. This sample includes further DNA sequences coding for the same CDR3. The genes are TRBV15 and TRBJ1-6; unclear D gene. The CDR3 has 15 amino acids. Germline V gene data show CDR1 as LNHNV and CDR2 as YYDKDF (reference sequence). The CDR3 is CATSREGTANSPLHF. DNA for the CDR3: TGTGCCACCAGCAGGGAGGGAACCGCGAATTCCCCCCTCCACTTT. The complete variable domain, with remaining parts taken from reference TRBV15 and TRBJ1-6, reads DAMVIQNPRYQVTQFGKPVTLSCSQTLNHNVMYWYQQKSSQAPKLLFHYYDKDFNNEADTPDNFQSRRPNTSFCFLDIRSPGLGDTAMYLCATSREGTANSPLHFGNGTRLTVT.

J is TRBJ2-7 and V is TRBV30; 7 bases align to TRBD2. Trimming at V came to 2 bases and at J to 7 bases, leaving 5 bases not matched to a gene. CDR1 is GTSNPN, CDR2 SVGIG, per germline (reference sequence). The CDR3 covers 12 residues. CDR3 protein: CAWSPSGIEQYF. CDR3 DNA sequence: TGTGCCTGGAGTCCCAGCGGGATAGAGCAGTACTTC.

This sequence joins TRBV4-1 and TRBJ2-7; 8 bases fit TRBD1. J lost 2 bases, V lost 1 base, and 7 bases had no gene match. Germline CDR1 is MGHRA and CDR2 is YSYEKL. This CDR3 region has 16 residues. CDR3 DNA: TGCGCCAGCAGCCAAGGGGTCCAGGGGGCCCCCTACGAGCAGTACTTC. This translates into CASSQGVQGAPYEQYF.

The gene calls are TRBV7-3 and TRBJ2-2; a weak D match, TRBD2 (7 bases). Germline assignment: CDR1 SGHTA and CDR2 FQGTGA. V shed 5 bases and J shed 5 bases, with 18 bases lying between them. The CDR3 contains 16 residues. The CDR3 here is CASSSLGGRRTGELFF. CDR3 nucleotide sequence: TGTGCCAGCAGCAGCCTGGGGGGGCGGAGAACCGGGGAGCTGTTTTTT.

The rearrangement uses TRBV19 and TRBJ2-3, with 8 bases lining up with TRBD2. Looked up from germline, CDR1 is LNHDA and CDR2 is SQIVND (reference sequence). The CDR3 totals 16 residues. V shed 6 bases, J shed 2 bases, and the junction held 10 bases outside the gene matches. The CDR3 bases are TGTGCCAGTAGCTTTGCCTCGCGGGAGGACACAGATACGCAGTATTTT. This encodes CASSFASREDTDTQYF.

The chain employs TRBV27 and TRBJ2-7, with D possibly TRBD2 on 5 matching bases. Trimming removed 6 bases from V and 2 bases from J, with 11 bases in between. The germline V gene encodes CDR1 MNHEY and CDR2 SMNVEV (reference sequence). CDR3 size: 13 residues. As DNA, the CDR3 is TGTGCCAGCAGCGGACTGGGTCCCTACGAGCAGTACTTC. Protein sequence: CASSGLGPYEQYF.

The V and J genes are TRBV9 and TRBJ2-1; 7 bases are a match to TRBD2. The CDR3 has 16 residues. The germline gives CDR1 SGDLS, CDR2 YYNGEE. The V and J ends lost 0 bases and 6 bases, in that order; junction bases with no gene match: 9. CDR3 sequence (DNA): TGTGCCAGCAGCGTAGGGGGGGGAGCGGGAAGCAATGAGCAGTTCTTC. This codes for CASSVGGGAGSNEQFF.

The genes are TRBV13 and TRBJ2-3; 13 bases are a match to TRBD2. Trimming at V came to 5 bases and at J to 0 bases, leaving 8 bases not matched to a gene. CDR1 and CDR2 from the germline V gene are PRHDT and FYEKMQ (reference sequence). The CDR3 extends over 18 amino acids. CDR3 DNA: TGTGCCAGCAGCCCTCGGACTAGCGGGGGAACTAGCACAGATACGCAGTATTTT. Its protein is CASSPRTSGGTSTDTQYF.

The table lists this clone with a count of one. The chain recombines TRBV9 with TRBJ2-3, with D possibly being TRBD2 (5 bases). The CDR3 covers 15 residues. V shed 0 bases and J shed 0 bases, with 8 bases lying between them. Germline V gene lookup returns CDR1 SGDLS and CDR2 YYNGEE. The CDR3 coding sequence is TGTGCCAGCAGCGTAGACGGGATGAGCACAGATACGCAGTATTTT. This translates into CASSVDGMSTDTQYF.